A selection of T cell receptor beta chains follows, all from one sample in a study of T cell changes during pregnancy in multiple sclerosis. The assay was immunoSEQ multiplex PCR, and TCRdb's table has in-frame clones only and misses some. Counted here are roughly 89,000 clones, over 85% occurring once; the ten biggest clones make up about 4.5%. Sequenced material: peripheral blood, taken in the first trimester of pregnancy. The receptors originated from a female donor with multiple sclerosis, enrolled in a pregnancy study. Each CDR3 is given with its conserved first and last residue. The D gene is left open where the match is weak. Clone size is given for some rows only: seen once, a few or many times, or a class if the clone is expanded.

clone_size: NA
j_call: TRBJ2-1
d_call: TRBD2
v_call: TRBV18
cdr3_nt: TGTGCCAGCTCCAGTCTAGCGGGGATGACCGGCAATGAGCAGTTCTTC
cdr3_aa: CASSSLAGMTGNEQFF

clone_size: NA
j_call: TRBJ1-2
d_call: NA
v_call: TRBV27
cdr3_nt: TGTGCCAGCAGTTACGGGGGGTACTATGGCTACACCTTC
cdr3_aa: CASSYGGYYGYTF

clone_size: NA
j_call: TRBJ2-1
d_call: NA
v_call: TRBV9
cdr3_nt: TGTGCCAGCAGAGATAGCGGCGATGAGCAGTTCTTC
cdr3_aa: CASRDSGDEQFF

clone_size: NA
j_call: TRBJ2-7
d_call: NA
v_call: TRBV19
cdr3_nt: TGTGCCAGTAGTGCTGGGAGCTCCTACGAGCAGTACTTC
cdr3_aa: CASSAGSSYEQYF

clone_size: NA
j_call: TRBJ2-5
d_call: NA
v_call: TRBV10-3
cdr3_nt: TGTGCCATCAGTGAGTCGAGAACGGTCCAGTACTTC
cdr3_aa: CAISESRTVQYF

clone_size: NA
j_call: TRBJ2-2
d_call: TRBD1
v_call: TRBV5-1
cdr3_nt: TGCGCCAGCAGCACCGGGACAGTAGGGACCGGGGAGCTGTTTTTT
cdr3_aa: CASSTGTVGTGELFF

clone_size: once
j_call: TRBJ2-4
d_call: NA
v_call: TRBV10-2
cdr3_nt: TGCGCCAGCAGTGAGGCAGGGGCGGTAGAAAACATTCAGTACTTC
cdr3_aa: CASSEAGAVENIQYF

clone_size: NA
j_call: TRBJ2-3
d_call: NA
v_call: TRBV15
cdr3_nt: TGTGCCACCAGCAGAGATCTAGGCAGCACAGATACGCAGTATTTT
cdr3_aa: CATSRDLGSTDTQYF

clone_size: once
j_call: TRBJ2-3
d_call: NA
v_call: TRBV5-4
cdr3_nt: TGTGCCAGCAGCTTGGGGCGGGGAGGATACACAGATACGCAGTATTTT
cdr3_aa: CASSLGRGGYTDTQYF

clone_size: NA
j_call: TRBJ2-7
d_call: NA
v_call: TRBV5-1
cdr3_nt: TGCGCCAGCAGCTTGGAGGGGCGCTACGAGCAGTACTTC
cdr3_aa: CASSLEGRYEQYF

clone_size: NA
j_call: TRBJ2-3
d_call: TRBD2
v_call: TRBV6-4
cdr3_nt: TGTGCCAGCAGTGCGGGGGGAAACACAGATACGCAGTATTTT
cdr3_aa: CASSAGGNTDTQYF

clone_size: once
j_call: TRBJ2-3
d_call: NA
v_call: TRBV15
cdr3_nt: TGTGCCACCAGCAGAGAGGGGGCCCTAGGCGATACGCAGTATTTT
cdr3_aa: CATSREGALGDTQYF

clone_size: NA
j_call: TRBJ2-1
d_call: TRBD2
v_call: TRBV27
cdr3_nt: TGTGCCAGCAGTCGGGGGGGGCTCTACAATGAGCAGTTCTTC
cdr3_aa: CASSRGGLYNEQFF

clone_size: NA
j_call: TRBJ2-5
d_call: TRBD2
v_call: TRBV7-8
cdr3_nt: TGTGCCAGCAGCTCCTCCCGCCTAGCGGGGGTCCAAGAGACCCAGTACTTC
cdr3_aa: CASSSSRLAGVQETQYF

clone_size: NA
j_call: TRBJ1-1
d_call: NA
v_call: TRBV15
cdr3_nt: TGTGCCACCAGCAGAGTGGGGGGAAGGTTGACTGAAGCTTTCTTT
cdr3_aa: CATSRVGGRLTEAFF

clone_size: once
j_call: TRBJ1-3
d_call: TRBD1
v_call: TRBV30
cdr3_nt: TGTGCCTGGAGTCAACAGGGGCGATATCACGGACATTTT
cdr3_aa: CAWSQQGRYHGHF

clone_size: NA
j_call: TRBJ2-1
d_call: TRBD2
v_call: TRBV13
cdr3_nt: TGTGCCAGCAGCTTAACCCTAGCGGGGGGGCCGCCGCATGAGCAGTTCTTC
cdr3_aa: CASSLTLAGGPPHEQFF

clone_size: NA
j_call: TRBJ2-7
d_call: TRBD1
v_call: TRBV4-2
cdr3_nt: TGTGCCAGCAGCCTAGTCGGACAGGGGGTCCGGTACGAGCAGTACTTC
cdr3_aa: CASSLVGQGVRYEQYF

clone_size: NA
j_call: TRBJ2-7
d_call: TRBD1
v_call: TRBV7-9
cdr3_nt: TGTGCCAGCAGCTCGGACAGGCGAAGCTCCTACGAGCAGTACTTC
cdr3_aa: CASSSDRRSSYEQYF

clone_size: NA
j_call: TRBJ1-1
d_call: NA
v_call: TRBV6-1
cdr3_nt: TGTGCCAGCAGTGAATCTACAGGGCAAAACACTGAAGCTTTCTTT
cdr3_aa: CASSESTGQNTEAFF

clone_size: NA
j_call: TRBJ2-4
d_call: TRBD1
v_call: TRBV9
cdr3_nt: TGTGCCAGCAGCGAGCGAGGTCCCTCCGGGACAGGGGAGGATAGCGCCCAAAACATTCAGTACTTC
cdr3_aa: CASSERGPSGTGEDSAQNIQYF

clone_size: NA
j_call: TRBJ2-1
d_call: NA
v_call: TRBV18
cdr3_nt: TGTGCCAGCTCATTAACGGCGACGCGGGGTTCCTACAATGAGCAGTTCTTC
cdr3_aa: CASSLTATRGSYNEQFF

clone_size: NA
j_call: TRBJ1-4
d_call: TRBD1
v_call: TRBV2
cdr3_nt: TGTGCCAGCAGTGGACAGGGCGCTGGTGAAAAACTGTTTTTT
cdr3_aa: CASSGQGAGEKLFF

clone_size: NA
j_call: TRBJ2-7
d_call: NA
v_call: TRBV15
cdr3_nt: TGTGCCACCAGCAGGGACGTGACAGGAGTCTACGAGCAGTACTTC
cdr3_aa: CATSRDVTGVYEQYF

clone_size: NA
j_call: TRBJ1-5
d_call: NA
v_call: TRBV10-2
cdr3_nt: TGCGCCAGCGTAGAGCTTAGCAATCAGCCCCAGCATTTT
cdr3_aa: CASVELSNQPQHF

clone_size: NA
j_call: TRBJ2-5
d_call: TRBD1
v_call: TRBV19
cdr3_nt: TGTGCCAGTAGTGTCGGACAGGGCCAAGAGACCCAGTACTTC
cdr3_aa: CASSVGQGQETQYF

clone_size: NA
j_call: TRBJ2-5
d_call: TRBD2
v_call: TRBV6-5
cdr3_nt: TGTGCCAGCAGGCCAGCGGGGGGGCCCGAGACCCAGTACTTC
cdr3_aa: CASRPAGGPETQYF

clone_size: once
j_call: TRBJ1-2
d_call: NA
v_call: TRBV7-9
cdr3_nt: TGTGCCAGCAGCTTAGCGGAGGGATTTGGCTATGGCTACACCTTC
cdr3_aa: CASSLAEGFGYGYTF